These T cell receptor beta chains were read from a single sample in a study of immune evolution from preneoplasia to lung adenocarcinoma. Produced via immunoSEQ multiplex PCR; TCRdb's table is partial and in-frame only. In the table there are around 2,400 clones, around 77% of which are singletons. Sequenced: FFPE adjacent normal lung tissue. These receptors were taken from a person between 60 and 79 years old with lung adenocarcinoma. The CDR3 runs from the conserved cysteine through the conserved F or W. Fields, in order: J gene, V gene, CDR3 protein.

>TRBJ2-2|TRBV4-3
CASSGQNTGELFF
>TRBJ2-3|TRBV6-1
CASSEAGTDTQYF
>TRBJ2-3|TRBV11-1
CASSPTLAGTDTQYF
>TRBJ1-1|TRBV18
CASSPRQDNTEAFF
>TRBJ1-1|TRBV7-8
CASSLNRNTEAFF
>TRBJ2-5|TRBV30
CAWSRSSRETQYF
>TRBJ2-1|TRBV20-1
CVSQGGDEQFF
>TRBJ1-6|TRBV6-5
CASSYTTGDNSPLHF
>TRBJ1-6|TRBV14
CASSQGGLGSPLHF
>TRBJ2-3|TRBV28
CASIPPTGTDTQYF
>TRBJ2-3|TRBV7-3
CASSLGTGFTDTQYF
>TRBJ1-1|TRBV5-8
CASSPDRVHTEAFF
>TRBJ1-2|TRBV28
CASRLNIAGWNYGYTF
>TRBJ1-2|TRBV5-1
CASSTTNLGATGYTF
>TRBJ1-2|TRBV6-6
CASSPDGQRHYGYTF
>TRBJ2-1|TRBV6-1
CASSPLRGVEQFF
>TRBJ2-7|TRBV18
CASSPPSAREQYF
>TRBJ2-1|TRBV6-5
CASRKTGRNNEQFF
>TRBJ2-1|TRBV5-1
CASSSMTGAYNEQFF
>TRBJ1-1|TRBV29-1
CSVEGPDTEAFF
>TRBJ2-5|TRBV6-5
CASISQDSQETQYF
>TRBJ2-7|TRBV11-2
CASSSWGGGSYEQYF
>TRBJ2-3|TRBV27
CASSSQPPGLAGWADTQYF
>TRBJ2-5|TRBV7-8
CASSSKPGQGGPTYF